The next 11 T cell receptor beta chains were all read from a single sample in a study of blood T cell repertoires in COVID-19. Generated by immunoSEQ multiplex PCR, the TCRdb table keeps only in-frame clones and is missing some. The data show under 30,000 clones, with 86% seen just once and roughly 24% held by the top ten. Source material: peripheral blood. The receptors derive from a human donor with active COVID-19. The donor label of this sample is uncertain.

This chain joins TRBV2 and TRBJ2-7; no reliable D call. V was clipped by 1 base and J by 6 bases, with 10 bases between them. The CDR3 has 13 residues. Germline assignment: CDR1 SNHLY and CDR2 FYNNEI. CDR3 residues: CASSEVRGLEQYF. DNA of the CDR3: TGTGCCAGCAGTGAAGTACGAGGTCTCGAGCAGTACTTC.

The V gene is TRBV28, the J gene TRBJ1-6; 10 bases are shared with TRBD1. Germline CDR1 is MDHEN and CDR2 is SYDVKM. J lost 7 bases, V lost 6 bases, and 3 bases had no gene match. The CDR3 runs 14 residues. In DNA form, the CDR3 reads TGTGCCAGCAGGTCGGGACAGGGGAATTCACCCCTCCACTTT. Amino acid sequence: CASRSGQGNSPLHF.

On this clone itself: The sample carries other DNA sequences with the same CDR3. The DNA of the CDR3 is TGCAGCGTTGTCACAGGCGGCTACACCTTC. It is translated as CSVVTGGYTF. The chain carries TRBV29-1 and TRBJ1-2, with TRBD1 as a possible D gene (5 bases). Germline V gene data show CDR1 as SQVTM and CDR2 as ANQGSEA. The CDR3 contains 10 residues. The ends were cut back, 4 bases at V and 8 bases at J, with 8 bases in the middle.

CDR3 sequence reads: CASSSRLAKNIQYF. CDR3 DNA: TGTGCCAGCAGTTCTAGACTAGCCAAAAACATTCAGTACTTC. The rearrangement links TRBV6-5 to TRBJ2-4; no clear D. Germline CDR1 and CDR2: MNHEY and SVGAGI. The CDR3 sequence is 14 residues long. The V and J ends lost 4 bases and 0 bases respectively, with 7 bases between them.

The CDR3: CASSSQNIDTQYF. Written as DNA, the CDR3 is TGTGCCAGCAGCTCGCAGAACATAGATACGCAGTATTTT. This chain uses TRBV7-2 with TRBJ2-3; D is uncertain. The CDR3 has 13 amino acids. The germline CDR1 and CDR2 sequences are SGHTA and FQGNSA. With 4 bases removed from V and 5 bases from J, the gap between germline ends came to 10 bases.

The chain couples TRBV30 to TRBJ1-6, with D perhaps matching TRBD1 (5 bases). CDR1 and CDR2 (germline): GTSNPN, SVGIG (reference sequence). The V gene lost 8 bases and the J gene lost 10 bases, with 21 bases spanning the gap. The CDR3 runs 14 residues. The CDR3 protein is CASRDSPVGSPLHF. DNA of the CDR3: TGTGCCAGCCGGGACTCCCCGGTCGGGTCACCCCTCCACTTT. Together with reference TRBV30 and TRBJ1-6, the CDR3 gives the full variable domain: SQTIHQWPATLVQPVGSPLSLECTVEGTSNPNLYWYRQAAGRGLQLLFYSVGIGQISSEVPQNLSASRPQDRQFILSSKKLLLSDSGFYLCASRDSPVGSPLHFGNGTRLTVT.

The chain employs TRBV20-1 and TRBJ2-3; 7 positions match TRBD1. V shed 6 bases and J 5 bases; nucleotides not matched to a gene: 2. The CDR3 runs 11 residues. Looked up from germline, CDR1 is DFQATT and CDR2 is SNEGSKA (reference sequence). The CDR3 loop reads CSAGDRDTQYF. The CDR3 coding sequence is TGCAGTGCGGGGGACAGAGATACGCAGTATTTT.

This clone appeared a single time. V is TRBV19 and J is TRBJ1-4, with no clear D. Trimming took off 2 bases at V and 4 bases at J, with 14 bases between the two ends. Germline V gene lookup returns CDR1 LNHDA and CDR2 SQIVND (reference sequence). The CDR3 totals 16 residues. The CDR3 loop is CASSIKRRNGNEKLFF. The CDR3 nucleotides are TGTGCCAGTAGTATAAAGAGGAGAAATGGTAATGAAAAACTGTTTTTT.

V gene TRBV6-2 or TRBV6-3 combines with J gene TRBJ2-2; the D is unclear. The V end was cut by 2 bases, the J end by 5 bases, with 12 bases between. The V gene's germline CDR1 is MNHEY and CDR2 SVGEGT. The CDR3 spans 15 residues. CDR3 in DNA: TGTGCCAGCAGTTACCCGAACGCAGCGACCGGGGAGCTGTTTTTT. It specifies CASSYPNAATGELFF.

The chain joins TRBV28 to TRBJ2-2, with D perhaps TRBD2 (5 bases). This CDR3 region has 16 residues. Trimming shortened V by 5 bases and J by 2 bases, and 15 bases separated the two germline ends. Germline loops: CDR1 MDHEN, CDR2 SYDVKM. CDR3 in amino acids: CASSRDYGLNTGELFF. DNA for the CDR3: TGTGCCAGCAGTCGGGATTACGGACTCAACACCGGGGAGCTGTTTTTT.

This clone came up once. The gene calls are TRBV4-3 and TRBJ2-5; 7 bases agree with TRBD2. V trimming: 0 bases; J trimming: 5 bases; junction bases outside the gene matches: 6. CDR3 length: 15 amino acids. Germline-derived CDR1 and CDR2 are LGHNA and YSLEER. CDR3 protein: CASSQDPGGRETQYF. CDR3 in DNA: TGCGCCAGCAGCCAAGATCCGGGAGGAAGGGAGACCCAGTACTTC.